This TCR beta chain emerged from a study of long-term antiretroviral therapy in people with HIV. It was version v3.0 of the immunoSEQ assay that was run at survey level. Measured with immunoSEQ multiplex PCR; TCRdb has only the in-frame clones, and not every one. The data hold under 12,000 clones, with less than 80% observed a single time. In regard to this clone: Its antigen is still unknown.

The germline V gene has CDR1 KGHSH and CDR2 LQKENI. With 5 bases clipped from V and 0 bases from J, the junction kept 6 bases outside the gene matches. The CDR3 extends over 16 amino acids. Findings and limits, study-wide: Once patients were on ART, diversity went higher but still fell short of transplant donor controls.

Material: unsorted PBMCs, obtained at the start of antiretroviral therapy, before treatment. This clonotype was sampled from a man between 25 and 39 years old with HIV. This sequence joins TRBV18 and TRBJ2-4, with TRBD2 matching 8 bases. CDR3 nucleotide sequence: TGTGCCAGCTCAGAAGCGGGAGCGGTAGCCAAAAACATTCAGTACTTC. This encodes CASSEAGAVAKNIQYF.